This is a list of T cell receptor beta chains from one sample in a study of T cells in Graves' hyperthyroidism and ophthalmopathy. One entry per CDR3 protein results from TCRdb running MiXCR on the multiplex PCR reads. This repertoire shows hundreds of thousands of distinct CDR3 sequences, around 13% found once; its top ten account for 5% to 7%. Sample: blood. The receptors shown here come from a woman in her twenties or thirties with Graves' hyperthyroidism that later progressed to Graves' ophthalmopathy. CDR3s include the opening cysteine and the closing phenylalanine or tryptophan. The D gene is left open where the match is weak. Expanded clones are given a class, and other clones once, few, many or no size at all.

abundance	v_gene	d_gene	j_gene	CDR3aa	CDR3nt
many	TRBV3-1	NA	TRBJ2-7	CASSPGAGPNYEQYF	TGTGCCAGCAGCCCCGGGGCGGGACCCAACTACGAGCAGTACTTC
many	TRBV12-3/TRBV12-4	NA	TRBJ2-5	CASSLAAYQETQYF	TGTGCCAGCAGTTTAGCGGCTTACCAAGAGACCCAGTACTTC
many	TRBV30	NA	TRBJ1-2	CAWSGGPPGGYTF	TGTGCCTGGAGCGGGGGGCCGCCGGGAGGCTACACCTTC
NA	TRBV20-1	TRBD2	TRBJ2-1	CSARNPSGRAKSGNEQFF	TGCAGTGCTAGGAATCCTAGCGGGAGGGCCAAATCTGGCAATGAGCAGTTCTTC
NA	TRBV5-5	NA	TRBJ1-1	CASSLFLGNTEAFF	TGTGCCAGCAGCTTGTTTCTGGGGAACACTGAAGCTTTCTTT
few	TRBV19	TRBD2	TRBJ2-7	CASSISTSPVREQYF	TGTGCCAGTAGTATTTCGACTAGCCCGGTTCGCGAGCAGTACTTC
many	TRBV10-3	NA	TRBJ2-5	CAIKPGAEETQYF	TGTGCCATCAAACCGGGAGCGGAAGAGACCCAGTACTTC
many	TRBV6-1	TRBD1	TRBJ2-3	CASSVRQGVDTQYF	TGTGCCAGCAGTGTACGACAGGGTGTAGATACGCAGTATTTT
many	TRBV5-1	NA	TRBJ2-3	CASAGGSTDTQYF	TGCGCCAGCGCGGGCGGGTCCACAGATACGCAGTATTTT
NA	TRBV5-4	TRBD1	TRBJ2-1	CASSLAGDSSYNEQFF	TGTGCCAGCAGCTTAGCAGGGGACAGCTCCTACAATGAGCAGTTCTTC
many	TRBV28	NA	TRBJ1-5	CASSINWGAGNQPQHF	TGTGCCAGCAGTATCAACTGGGGAGCGGGCAATCAGCCCCAGCATTTT
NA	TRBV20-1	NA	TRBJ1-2	CSARSIRETHGYTF	TGCAGTGCTAGGTCGATCAGGGAAACCCATGGCTACACCTTC
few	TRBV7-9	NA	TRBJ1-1	CASSSSTGPRTEAFF	TGTGCCAGCAGTTCCTCGACAGGCCCTCGGACTGAAGCTTTCTTT
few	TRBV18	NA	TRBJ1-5	CASSPRQGDDSNQPQHF	TGTGCCAGCTCACCCCGACAAGGGGACGATAGCAATCAGCCCCAGCATTTT
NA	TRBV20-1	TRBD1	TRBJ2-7	CSALTGLSYEQYF	TGCAGTGCTCTGACAGGGCTCTCCTACGAGCAGTACTTC
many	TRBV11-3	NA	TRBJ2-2	CAVGGANTGELFF	TGTGCCGTCGGGGGCGCGAACACCGGGGAGCTGTTTTTT
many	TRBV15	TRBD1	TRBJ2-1	CATSRGAGGPYNEQFF	TGTGCCACCAGCAGAGGAGCAGGGGGTCCCTACAATGAGCAGTTCTTC
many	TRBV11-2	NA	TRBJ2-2	CASSLMRATGELFF	TGTGCCAGCAGCTTAATGAGGGCGACCGGGGAGCTGTTTTTT
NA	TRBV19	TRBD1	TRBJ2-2	CASSNTYGTGTYTGELFF	TGTGCCAGTAGTAACACGTACGGGACAGGGACGTACACCGGGGAGCTGTTTTTT
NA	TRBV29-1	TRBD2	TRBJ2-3	CSVDGRREGRADTQYF	TGCAGCGTTGACGGCAGGCGGGAGGGCCGGGCAGATACGCAGTATTTT
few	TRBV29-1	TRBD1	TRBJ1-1	CSTRQGASRAFF	TGCAGCACACGACAGGGGGCGTCTCGAGCTTTCTTT
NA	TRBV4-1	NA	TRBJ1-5	CASSQEKGWGNQPQHF	TGCGCCAGCAGCCAAGAGAAGGGCTGGGGCAATCAGCCCCAGCATTTT
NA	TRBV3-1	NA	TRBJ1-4	CASSQGLTARNEKLFF	TGTGCCAGCAGCCAAGGGTTGACAGCCCGTAATGAAAAACTGTTTTTT
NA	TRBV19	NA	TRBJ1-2	CASSISQGNYGYTF	TGTGCCAGTAGTATATCGCAGGGTAACTATGGCTACACCTTC
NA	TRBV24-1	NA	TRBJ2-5	CATSDSQGHSQETQYF	TGTGCCACCAGTGACAGCCAGGGCCATTCTCAAGAGACCCAGTACTTC
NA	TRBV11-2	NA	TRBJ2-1	CASSLEGLDNEQFF	TGTGCCAGCAGCTTAGAAGGTCTTGACAATGAGCAGTTCTTC
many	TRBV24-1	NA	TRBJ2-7	CATSEGGRMHEQYF	TGTGCCACCTCCGAAGGCGGCCGCATGCACGAGCAGTACTTC
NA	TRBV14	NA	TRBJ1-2	CASSRFETYGYTF	TGTGCCAGCAGCCGATTCGAGACTTATGGCTACACCTTC
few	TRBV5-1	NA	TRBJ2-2	CASSLGTSLTGELFF	TGCGCCAGCAGCTTGGGCACATCCCTCACCGGGGAGCTGTTTTTT
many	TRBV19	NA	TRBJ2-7	CASTHNYDPNPHEQYF	TGTGCCAGTACCCATAACTACGACCCTAACCCCCACGAGCAGTACTTC
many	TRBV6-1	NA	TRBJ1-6	CASSSGGGFRSPLHF	TGTGCCAGCAGCTCAGGAGGAGGGTTTCGATCACCCCTCCACTTT
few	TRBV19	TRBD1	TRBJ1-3	CASSSGTGTVSGNTIYF	TGTGCCAGTAGTTCCGGGACAGGGACCGTCTCTGGAAACACCATATATTTT
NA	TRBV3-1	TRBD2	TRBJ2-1	CASSPSGLREGLARSNEQFF	TGTGCCAGCAGCCCCTCCGGGTTGCGGGAGGGCCTTGCGCGCTCAAATGAGCAGTTCTTC
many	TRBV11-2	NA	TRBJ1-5	CASSLDFAGINQPQHF	TGTGCCAGCAGCTTAGATTTCGCAGGGATCAATCAGCCCCAGCATTTT
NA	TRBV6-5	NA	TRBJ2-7	CASSYSWAGLSSYEQYF	TGTGCCAGCAGTTACTCGTGGGCGGGCCTGAGCTCCTACGAGCAGTACTTC
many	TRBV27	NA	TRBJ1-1	CASSLIVNTEAFF	TGTGCCAGCAGTTTAATCGTGAACACTGAAGCTTTCTTT
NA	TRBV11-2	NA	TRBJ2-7	CASSLGTAGRYEQYF	TGTGCCAGCAGCTTGGGGACCGCCGGTAGGTACGAGCAGTACTTC
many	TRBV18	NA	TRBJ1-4	CASSPESSYSTNEKLFF	TGTGCCAGCTCACCTGAATCATCTTACTCAACTAATGAAAAACTGTTTTTT
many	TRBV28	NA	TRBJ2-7	CASSLSVLGGRDEQYF	TGTGCCAGCAGTTTATCGGTTTTGGGGGGCCGCGACGAGCAGTACTTC
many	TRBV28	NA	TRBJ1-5	CASSSSSNQPQHF	TGTGCCAGCAGTTCCTCCAGCAATCAGCCCCAGCATTTT
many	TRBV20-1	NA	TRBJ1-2	CSASPTLDRYGYTF	TGCAGTGCTAGCCCAACCTTGGACCGTTATGGCTACACCTTC
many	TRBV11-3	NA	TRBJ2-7	CASSPRKYEQYF	TGTGCCAGCAGCCCGCGGAAATACGAGCAGTACTTC
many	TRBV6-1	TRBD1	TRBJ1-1	CASNGQGAGDAEAFF	TGTGCCAGCAACGGGCAGGGGGCGGGGGATGCTGAAGCTTTCTTT
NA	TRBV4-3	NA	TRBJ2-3	CASSKPPTRPKVTQYF	TGCGCCAGCAGCAAGCCCCCGACGCGGCCTAAGGTTACGCAGTATTTT
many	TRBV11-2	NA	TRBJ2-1	CASSLIREPDNEQFF	TGTGCCAGCAGCTTAATACGGGAGCCTGACAATGAGCAGTTCTTC
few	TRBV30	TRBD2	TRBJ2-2	CAWRLGGETGELFF	TGTGCCTGGAGGCTGGGGGGGGAGACCGGGGAGCTGTTTTTT
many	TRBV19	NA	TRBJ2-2	CASSIGGGGHTGELFF	TGTGCCAGTAGTATAGGCGGGGGCGGCCACACCGGGGAGCTGTTTTTT
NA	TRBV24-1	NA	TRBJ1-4	CATSDARRGSTNEKLFF	TGTGCCACCAGTGACGCGCGCAGGGGATCCACTAATGAAAAACTGTTTTTT
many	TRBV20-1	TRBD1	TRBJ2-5	CSALRGPSGQGSSGDQETQYF	TGCAGTGCTCTCAGAGGACCCTCGGGACAGGGTTCTAGCGGAGATCAAGAGACCCAGTACTTC
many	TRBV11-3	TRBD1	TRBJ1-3	CASSFSGTGIGNTIYF	TGTGCCAGCAGCTTTTCCGGGACAGGAATTGGAAACACCATATATTTT
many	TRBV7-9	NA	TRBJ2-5	CASSSRGAGETQYF	TGTGCCAGCAGCTCCCGAGGGGCGGGAGAGACCCAGTACTTC
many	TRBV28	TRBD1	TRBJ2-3	CASSLKGTGTDTQYF	TGTGCCAGCAGTTTGAAGGGGACAGGGACAGATACGCAGTATTTT
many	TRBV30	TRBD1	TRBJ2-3	CAWRRDRGLTDTQYF	TGTGCCTGGAGGAGGGACAGGGGCCTCACAGATACGCAGTATTTT